The 17 T cell receptor beta chains presented below share a single source sample, sequenced in a study of cytomegalovirus exposure and HLA in healthy donors. Primers: 60 Vbeta forward and 13 Jbeta reverse. Sequencing was performed with immunoSEQ multiplex PCR; in TCRdb, only in-frame clones are kept and a portion is missing. The sample has 170,000 or so clones, more than 70% seen once. The sample comprised PBMCs. These receptors were collected from a boy aged 2 to 9 in good health and CMV-seronegative.

The chain couples TRBV14 to TRBJ1-1; D unclear. V lost 1 base, J lost 4 bases, and 7 bases lay in between. This CDR3 comprises 13 residues. Germline V CDR1 and CDR2: SGHDN, FVKESK. CDR3 DNA: TGTGCCAGCAGCCAAGGGCAGGTCACTGAAGCTTTCTTT. Translating gives CASSQGQVTEAFF.

V usage is TRBV4-1 and J usage is TRBJ2-2, with 11 positions matching TRBD1. The J segment lost 7 bases and the V segment lost 4 bases, leaving 8 bases of the junction unmatched. Germline lookup yields CDR1 MGHRA and CDR2 YSYEKL. The CDR3 has 16 amino acids. The CDR3: CASSLSRTGGNGELFF. Written as DNA, the CDR3 is TGCGCCAGCAGCCTAAGTCGGACAGGGGGCAACGGGGAGCTGTTTTTT.

This clone was recorded a few times. The CDR3 is CAWSRQIYGYTF. DNA of the CDR3: TGTGCCTGGAGTAGACAGATCTATGGCTACACCTTC. The gene calls are TRBV30 and TRBJ1-2, with a weak D call TRBD1 (5 bases). There are 12 residues in the CDR3. The germline CDR1 and CDR2 sequences are GTSNPN and SVGIG (reference sequence). V shed 2 bases and J shed 4 bases, with 8 bases lying between them. Looking up the rest from reference TRBV30 and TRBJ1-2 gives the full variable domain: SQTIHQWPATLVQPVGSPLSLECTVEGTSNPNLYWYRQAAGRGLQLLFYSVGIGQISSEVPQNLSASRPQDRQFILSSKKLLLSDSGFYLCAWSRQIYGYTFGSGTRLTVV.

This rearrangement joins TRBV6-6 to TRBJ1-5, with TRBD1 matching over 8 bases. The germline V gene encodes CDR1 MNHNY and CDR2 SVGAGI (reference sequence). Trimming took 6 bases from V and 5 from J; bases not matched to a gene: 9. The CDR3 consists of 15 residues. CDR3 sequence (DNA): TGTGCCAGCAGCCCAAGGACAGGGCAGTATCAGCCCCAGCATTTT. Translating gives CASSPRTGQYQPQHF.

This clone appeared once. The rearrangement uses TRBV5-1 and TRBJ1-1; TRBD1 aligns across 8 bases. Germline trimming cut 4 bases from V and 6 bases from J; bases unmatched to any gene: 8. In germline, CDR1 is SGHRS, CDR2 YFSETQ. The CDR3 runs 14 residues. DNA for the CDR3: TGCGCCAGCAGCCCGGACAGGGTAAACCCTGAAGCTTTCTTT. It is translated as CASSPDRVNPEAFF.

J is TRBJ2-1 and V is TRBV7-8, with TRBD2 matching over 11 bases. The V gene's germline CDR1 is SGHVS and CDR2 FQNEAQ. V shed 5 bases, J shed 5 bases, and the junction held 5 bases outside the gene matches. CDR3 size: 15 residues. CDR3 nucleotides: TGTGCCAGCAGCCCAAAACTAGCGGGAGACAATGAGCAGTTCTTC. Residues: CASSPKLAGDNEQFF. Together with reference TRBV7-8 and TRBJ2-1, the CDR3 gives the full variable domain: GAGVSQSPRYKVAKRGQDVALRCDPISGHVSLFWYQQALGQGPEFLTYFQNEAQLDKSGLPSDRFFAERPEGSVSTLKIQRTQQEDSAVYLCASSPKLAGDNEQFFGPGTRLTVL.

This chain links TRBV9 with TRBJ2-3; TRBD2 agrees at 9 bases. V was pared by 4 bases and J by 1 base, with 7 bases of the junction left unmatched. CDR1 and CDR2 from the germline V gene are SGDLS and YYNGEE. The CDR3 spans 16 residues. The CDR3 protein is CASSRAGGGGTDTQYF. The CDR3 bases are TGTGCCAGCAGCAGAGCGGGAGGAGGGGGCACAGATACGCAGTATTTT.

The CDR3 loop is CASSQTPGTSGNHEQFF. The CDR3 coding sequence is TGCGCCAGCAGCCAAACCCCCGGGACTAGCGGGAATCATGAGCAGTTCTTC. The chain combines TRBV4-1 with TRBJ2-1; 13 positions agree with TRBD2. Germline CDR1 MGHRA, CDR2 YSYEKL. The CDR3 consists of 17 residues. J gave up 8 bases and V 2 bases, and 9 bases lay outside the gene matches.

This clone is a singleton in its sample. The rearrangement uses TRBV27 and TRBJ1-2; 12 bases map to TRBD1. Germline CDR1 and CDR2: MNHEY and SMNVEV (reference sequence). V gave up 4 bases and J gave up 4 bases; unmatched junction bases: 7. The CDR3 consists of 16 residues. In DNA form, the CDR3 reads TGTGCCAGCAGTTCCTGGGACAGGGGGCGGGTCTATGGCTACACCTTC. Encoded protein: CASSSWDRGRVYGYTF.

The genes are TRBV28 and TRBJ2-2, with 7 bases that match TRBD1. The CDR3 has 15 amino acids. Germline V CDR1 and CDR2: MDHEN, SYDVKM. V lost 3 bases and J lost 0; bases outside the gene matches: 1. This chain's CDR3 is CASSFGTANTGELFF. The DNA for the CDR3 is TGTGCCAGCAGTTTCGGGACAGCGAACACCGGGGAGCTGTTTTTT.

The CDR3 DNA reads TGTGCCAGCAGTTTATGGGGACAGGGTCGTATTAGCTCCTACGAGCAGTACTTC. As protein: CASSLWGQGRISSYEQYF. The chain recombines TRBV28 with TRBJ2-7, with TRBD1 matching over 9 bases. CDR1 and CDR2 (germline): MDHEN, SYDVKM. With 0 bases clipped from V and 0 bases from J, the junction kept 9 bases outside the gene matches. The CDR3 runs 18 residues.

A few counts support this clone. V usage is TRBV7-2 and J usage is TRBJ1-5; D unresolved. Germline V CDR1 and CDR2: SGHTA, FQGNSA. This CDR3 has 15 amino acids. V was trimmed by 2 bases and J by 0 bases, leaving 8 bases between them. The CDR3 DNA sequence: TGTGCCAGCAGCTTAACGGGAATTAGCAATCAGCCCCAGCATTTT. Its protein is CASSLTGISNQPQHF.

This clone was counted between two and nine times. The rearrangement links TRBV27 to TRBJ1-4; the D is unclear. Trimming pared 0 bases from V and 2 bases from J, leaving 10 bases between. This CDR3 has 16 residues. Germline CDR1 MNHEY, CDR2 SMNVEV (reference sequence). DNA of the CDR3: TGTGCCAGCAGTTTATCGCCAGCAGCGACTAATGAAAAACTGTTTTTT. It codes for CASSLSPAATNEKLFF.

The V gene is TRBV28, the J gene TRBJ2-1, with 15 bases lining up with TRBD2. This CDR3 contains 16 residues. CDR1 and CDR2 (germline): MDHEN, SYDVKM. V trimming: 6 bases; J trimming: 9 bases; junction bases outside the gene matches: 9. The CDR3 spells CASSYRTSGRVSEQFF. The DNA of the CDR3 is TGTGCCAGCAGCTACCGGACTAGCGGGAGGGTTAGTGAGCAGTTCTTC.

This sequence joins TRBV7-2 and TRBJ1-5; 7 bases fit TRBD1. Germline CDR1 and CDR2: SGHTA and FQGNSA. V was pared by 5 bases and J by 6 bases, with 7 bases of the junction left unmatched. The CDR3 has 14 amino acids. The CDR3 nucleotides are TGTGCCAGCAGCCCGAGGACAGGTGGTCAGCCCCAGCATTTT. Protein: CASSPRTGGQPQHF.

V is TRBV7-9 and J is TRBJ2-2; D call uncertain. CDR1 is SEHNR and CDR2 is FQNEAQ in the germline V gene (reference sequence). The CDR3 consists of 14 residues. Trimming pared 0 bases from V and 5 bases from J, leaving 7 bases between. The DNA for the CDR3 is TGTGCCAGCAGCTTAGCCTCAGCGACCGGGGAGCTGTTTTTT. As protein: CASSLASATGELFF.

J is TRBJ2-3 and V is TRBV6-1, with 7 bases identical to TRBD1. J gave up 1 base and V 6 bases, and 1 base lay outside the gene matches. The CDR3 is 13 amino acids. Per the germline V gene, CDR1 is MNHNS and CDR2 is SASEGT. CDR3 DNA sequence: TGTGCCAGCAGCGGGACAGGCACAGATACGCAGTATTTT. Residues: CASSGTGTDTQYF.